This TCR beta chain was retrieved from a study of beta chain features in type 1 diabetes (dated by TCRdb to 2017 to 2018). Study-wide context: No differences in mean age, gender distribution, total cell number or subset yield were found between patients and healthy donors. A total of 107,917,701 sorted cells were examined across all samples, and a strong correlation was observed between cell number per subset and RNA yield. In the study, TCRB repertoires of sorted circulating CD4+ T cell subsets from recently diagnosed type 1 diabetes patients were compared with those of matched healthy donors. Naive and central memory subsets were obtained from all 28 donors, but regulatory and stem cell-like memory subsets were isolated from only 8 patients and about 8 healthy donors.

Note on this clone: Its cognate antigen has yet to be identified. Per-base quality was not reported, and no clone a single base away is much larger than it.

A single peripheral blood draw of about 120 mL on average was collected from each donor into heparinised tubes. Using a panel that included CD45RO, CCR7, CD25, CD127, CD95 and CD27, naive, central memory, regulatory and stem cell-like memory CD4+ T cells were sorted on a BD FACSAria II. Every sorted population had a purity above 98%. PBMCs were isolated immediately by Lymphoprep density gradient centrifugation and stained directly without culture. So that batch effects would be minimized, each experiment stained and sorted samples in pairs, pairing one healthy donor with one patient. V lost 6 bases and J lost 10 bases; the stretch between them is 12 bases long. From the germline V gene, CDR1 is SGHVS and CDR2 is FQNEAQ. The CDR3, from cysteine to phenylalanine, totals 11 residues. Solely the CDR3 DNA is kept, with 33 bases framed from the first base. The research as a whole found: Shorter templates might be favored by PCR, yet because patient and control samples were amplified and corrected together, any such skew would affect both groups equally. Only small numbers of individuals were included in the HLA sub-analyses, which left unresolved whether HLA type had any influence on TCRB rearrangement. Patients with type 1 diabetes made fewer insertions and deleted more nucleotides at VDJ recombination sites, implying thymic rearrangement abnormalities. Because cDNA was sequenced instead of genomic DNA, highly expressing activated cells could be over-represented, though the groups showed no difference in activation or CD3 levels. In all four CD4+ subsets, TCRB CDR3 length was moderately but significantly shorter in type 1 diabetes patients. The naive, central memory and regulatory TCRB repertoires appeared to resemble one another more closely among patients than among healthy donors.

All of the isolated RNA was reverse transcribed with the High Capacity cDNA Reverse Transcription Kit, so expressed TCRB transcripts were sequenced. Deep immunoSEQ sequencing was performed on naive, central memory and regulatory T cell samples, with an average of around 3.4 million total reads per sample. Sorted cells were lysed in RLT buffer and RNA was extracted with DNase-treated RNeasy Micro or Mini kits, depending on cell number. Each cell subset was processed on its own to prevent cross-contamination, while patient and healthy donor samples were processed together. The immunoSEQ multiplex PCR was used to amplify TCRB sequences from cDNA, yielding 87-bp fragments that span the CDR3 region. Sequencing of the amplicons was performed on the Illumina HiSeq platform. The authors' analysis ran thus. Synthetic template baselines were used to correct PCR bias computationally, reads within Hamming distance 2 were collapsed, and singletons that could not be merged were discarded. By aligning reads against IMGT, V, D and J genes, CDR3 length, and insertions or deletions at six rearrangement sites were assigned. Clonotype counts were normalized to sorted cell number within each subset before computing true diversity and Gini coefficients with the tcR R package. The overlap coefficient, calculated on TCRB nucleotide sequences, was used to quantify repertoire sharing. Out-of-frame TCRB sequences from naive cells were analyzed as a proxy for the pre-selection repertoire. The source is immuneACCESS, and TCRdb retained only in-frame sequences with V and J called. Part of the clones is not carried over; for the studies checked, unresolved V genes explain less than half of this, and the remainder is unexplained. From that table come the V and J calls and clone size; the DNA was used to work out D and trimming. The sample table shows about 650,000 clones, and roughly an eighth are seen once. The top ten clonotypes cover more than 0.09% of the sample.

The TCR originated in a man in his thirties or forties with type 1 diabetes. Material for sequencing was naive CD4+ T cells from blood. Taken with the paper, the label for cell subset or site translates to: true naive CD4+ T cells. The rearrangement combines TRBV7-8 with TRBJ1-2; too little of a D gene remains to name it. The base sequence is TGTGCCAGCAGGGCTAGCGGGGACTACACCTTC. The resulting protein is CASRASGDYTF. The entire variable domain, with the stretches around the CDR3 drawn from the reference TRBV7-8 and TRBJ1-2 proteins, is GAGVSQSPRYKVAKRGQDVALRCDPISGHVSLFWYQQALGQGPEFLTYFQNEAQLDKSGLPSDRFFAERPEGSVSTLKIQRTQQEDSAVYLCASRASGDYTFGSGTRLTVV.